One and the same sample provided the 20 T cell receptor beta chains below, sequenced in a study of cytomegalovirus exposure and HLA in healthy donors. Use of 60 Vbeta and 13 Jbeta primers characterized the PCR. Generated by immunoSEQ multiplex PCR, the TCRdb table keeps only in-frame clones and is missing some. The sample records tens of thousands of clones, 80% being singletons. Sample: PBMCs. The source is a male donor in good health and CMV-seronegative.

The chain joins TRBV7-8 to TRBJ2-1; 8 positions agree with TRBD1. The V and J ends lost 5 bases and 6 bases, in that order; junction bases with no gene match: 9. CDR3 length: 15 residues. Germline V lookup: CDR1 SGHVS, CDR2 FQNEAQ. The CDR3 coding sequence is TGTGCCAGCAGCAACGACAGGGGCGGAAGCAATGAGCAGTTCTTC. The encoded protein is CASSNDRGGSNEQFF. Based on the CDR3 plus reference TRBV7-8 and TRBJ2-1, the full variable domain is GAGVSQSPRYKVAKRGQDVALRCDPISGHVSLFWYQQALGQGPEFLTYFQNEAQLDKSGLPSDRFFAERPEGSVSTLKIQRTQQEDSAVYLCASSNDRGGSNEQFFGPGTRLTVL.

The CDR3 region has the DNA TGTGCCACCAGCAGAGAGGCGGGACGGAGTCTGACCCCCTCTGGAAACACCATATATTTT. Translating it yields CATSREAGRSLTPSGNTIYF. The chain links TRBV15 to TRBJ1-3; D possibly corresponds to TRBD1 (5 bases). Looked up from germline, CDR1 is LNHNV and CDR2 is YYDKDF (reference sequence). The V and J ends lost 0 bases and 0 bases respectively, with 21 bases between them. The CDR3 consists of 20 residues.

This chain uses TRBV5-4 with TRBJ2-1; 11 nucleotides match TRBD2. The CDR3 spans 16 residues. Germline-derived CDR1 and CDR2 are SGHNT and YYREEE (reference sequence). The V segment lost 4 bases and the J segment 5 bases; nucleotides outside the gene matches: 8. CDR3 region: CASSRWGTSGNNEQFF. The CDR3 coding sequence is TGTGCCAGCAGCAGGTGGGGGACTAGCGGCAACAATGAGCAGTTCTTC.

The chain is built from TRBV29-1 and TRBJ1-3, with TRBD1 matching over 8 bases. The CDR3 runs 12 residues. Germline V gene sequence: CDR1 SQVTM, CDR2 ANQGSEA. The trim removed 4 bases at V and 4 bases at J, leaving 0 bases unmatched. The CDR3, as DNA: TGCAGCGTTGGGACAGGGGGAAACACCATATATTTT. This translates into CSVGTGGNTIYF.

This chain links TRBV6-5 with TRBJ2-7; 8 positions match TRBD1. The V and J ends lost 0 bases and 2 bases, in that order; junction bases with no gene match: 3. The CDR3 covers 15 residues. CDR1 is MNHEY, CDR2 SVGAGI, per germline. CDR3 region: CASSYSWTGPYEQYF. The DNA for the CDR3 is TGTGCCAGCAGTTACTCGTGGACAGGGCCCTACGAGCAGTACTTC.

CDR3 in amino acids: CASRRSGYGTGELFF. CDR3 DNA sequence: TGCGCCAGCAGAAGGTCAGGGTACGGCACCGGGGAGCTGTTTTTT. This chain connects TRBV5-1 to TRBJ2-2, with a weak D call TRBD1 (5 bases). Germline V lookup: CDR1 SGHRS, CDR2 YFSETQ. Trimming removed 5 bases from V and 4 bases from J, with 15 bases in between. This CDR3 comprises 15 residues.

As regards this clone: The junction shows a germline mismatch at one end, possibly a read error. J is TRBJ2-2 and V is TRBV5-1, with TRBD2 matching 11 bases. In germline, CDR1 is SGHRS, CDR2 YFSETQ. The CDR3 length is 16 residues. CDR3 DNA: TGCGCCAGCAGCTTGGGGCCTAGCGGGAGGACGGGGGAGCTGCTTTTT. Translation: CASSLGPSGRTGELLF.

The chain is built from TRBV27 and TRBJ1-4; D is ambiguous. Germline V gives CDR1 MNHEY, CDR2 SMNVEV (reference sequence). This CDR3 comprises 13 residues. The germline V and J ends were trimmed by 10 bases and 6 bases, with 15 bases remaining between them. This CDR3 is CATMTFPDEKLFF. The CDR3 bases are TGTGCCACGATGACTTTTCCCGATGAAAAACTGTTTTTT.

The J gene is TRBJ1-6, the V gene TRBV5-1, with 7 bases fitting TRBD1. The germline CDR1 and CDR2 sequences are SGHRS and YFSETQ. The V gene end was trimmed by 2 bases and the J gene end by 12 bases; junction bases not matched to a gene: 8. This CDR3 contains 14 residues. In DNA form, the CDR3 reads TGCGCCAGCAGCTTCCTCGGGACAGCAGAACCCCTCCACTTT. This translates into CASSFLGTAEPLHF.

This clone was detected once. The chain employs TRBV27 and TRBJ2-2; TRBD1 matches 8 bases. This CDR3 region has 16 residues. CDR1 and CDR2 (germline): MNHEY, SMNVEV (reference sequence). With 6 bases clipped from V and 3 bases from J, the junction kept 9 bases outside the gene matches. CDR3 in DNA: TGTGCCAGCAGATACACGGACAGGGTGTACACCGGGGAGCTGTTTTTT. Amino acids: CASRYTDRVYTGELFF.

The J gene is TRBJ1-1, the V gene TRBV27; D is ambiguous. The V gene lost 6 bases and the J gene lost 7 bases, with 15 bases spanning the gap. This CDR3 is 13 amino acids long. Germline CDR1 is MNHEY and CDR2 is SMNVEV (reference sequence). CDR3 amino acids: CASSLDGEIEAFF. CDR3 coding DNA: TGTGCCAGCAGCCTCGACGGGGAAATTGAAGCTTTCTTT.

The J gene is TRBJ1-4, the V gene TRBV15, with TRBD1 identical over 8 bases. The CDR3 covers 20 residues. V trimming: 0 bases; J trimming: 8 bases; junction bases outside the gene matches: 20. From germline, CDR1 is LNHNV and CDR2 YYDKDF (reference sequence). The CDR3 region is CATSRDRNWAGGPFGEKLFF. DNA of the CDR3: TGTGCCACCAGCAGAGATCGAAACTGGGCAGGGGGCCCCTTTGGGGAAAAACTGTTTTTT.

The gene calls are TRBV7-7 and TRBJ1-6; 7 bases match TRBD1. The CDR3 is 13 amino acids. Germline loops: CDR1 SSHAT, CDR2 FNYEAQ (reference sequence). V shed 5 bases and J 8 bases; nucleotides not matched to a gene: 3. CDR3: CASSTDRHSPLHF. DNA for the CDR3: TGTGCCAGCAGCACGGACAGGCATTCACCCCTCCACTTT. Variable domain in full (rest from reference TRBV7-7 and TRBJ1-6): GAGVSQSPRYKVTKRGQDVTLRCDPISSHATLYWYQQALGQGPEFLTYFNYEAQPDKSGLPSDRFSAERPEGSISTLTIQRTEQRDSAMYRCASSTDRHSPLHFGNGTRLTVT.

Points on this clone: Germline and junction disagree at one end, which may indicate a read error. The genes are TRBV4-2 and TRBJ1-2; TRBD1 is a possible D gene (6 bases). This CDR3 is 21 amino acids long. Germline-derived CDR1 and CDR2 are LGHNA and YNFKEQ. The chain's CDR3 is CASSRRPYGQYDLFTNYGYPF. The CDR3 DNA reads TGTGCCAGCAGCCGGCGCCCGTACGGACAGTATGATCTCTTTACTAACTATGGCTACCCCTTC.

This chain links TRBV4-2 with TRBJ2-3; TRBD2 matches at 13 bases. Germline CDR1 LGHNA, CDR2 YNFKEQ. The CDR3 runs to 21 residues. Trimming took 0 bases from V and 2 from J; bases not matched to a gene: 14. The CDR3 spells CASSQEGPGLAGTPSTDTQYF. CDR3 bases: TGTGCCAGCAGCCAAGAAGGTCCGGGACTAGCGGGGACCCCTTCCACAGATACGCAGTATTTT.

This sequence joins TRBV7-9 and TRBJ1-1, with D maybe TRBD1 (5 bases). V was trimmed by 5 bases and J by 5 bases, leaving 9 bases between them. Germline CDR1 reads SEHNR; CDR2 reads FQNEAQ (reference sequence). The CDR3 length is 12 residues. CDR3 loop: CASSTGWTEAFF. CDR3 in DNA: TGTGCCAGCAGCACAGGCTGGACTGAAGCTTTCTTT.

V gene TRBV5-1 combines with J gene TRBJ2-7; possibly TRBD1 for D (6 bases). Trimming took off 3 bases at V and 6 bases at J, with 13 bases between the two ends. In germline, CDR1 is SGHRS, CDR2 YFSETQ. The CDR3 is made up of 13 amino acids. The CDR3 DNA is TGCGCCAGCAGCTCGAGACAGGCTGGCGAGCAGTACTTC. Its translation is CASSSRQAGEQYF.

V gene TRBV5-5 combines with J gene TRBJ1-1; possibly TRBD1 for D (5 bases). In germline, CDR1 is SGHKS, CDR2 YYEKEE (reference sequence). Trimming took off 0 bases at V and 9 bases at J, with 21 bases between the two ends. The CDR3 covers 16 residues. The DNA of the CDR3 is TGTGCCAGCAGCTTGGGTCAGACGGAATGGGGCGTAAAAGCTTTCTTT. Amino acids: CASSLGQTEWGVKAFF.

This clone was observed once. CDR3 loop: CASRFSGTGGKLFF. CDR3 DNA sequence: TGTGCAAGTCGCTTCTCCGGGACAGGTGGAAAACTGTTTTTT. The rearrangement uses TRBV12-2 and TRBJ1-4; TRBD1, the D gene given by the table, was not confirmed from the DNA. TRBV12-2 is annotated as a pseudogene. This CDR3 has 14 amino acids.

The table lists this clone with a count of one. The chain recombines TRBV2 with TRBJ2-7, with no clear D. The CDR3 totals 13 residues. V lost 4 bases and J lost 3, with 10 bases in between. Germline V lookup: CDR1 SNHLY, CDR2 FYNNEI. DNA for the CDR3: TGTGCCAGCAGTGTGGGCGCTGGCTACGAGCAGTACTTC. Protein sequence: CASSVGAGYEQYF.